A single sample gave rise to the 13 T cell receptor beta chains below, sequenced in a study of T-cell memory formation after mild COVID-19. MiXCR, run by TCRdb on the 5' RACE reads, gives a single entry per CDR3 protein. This repertoire shows 150,000 to 200,000 distinct CDR3 sequences, roughly 30% found once; its top ten account for more than 10%. Sequences were obtained from PBMCs or a T cell subset sorted from them (not recorded which). The receptors originated from an adult woman who had mild COVID-19 (a few samples of this study predate the infection). Cell type and time point are not known.

The V gene is TRBV30, the J gene TRBJ2-5, with a weak D call TRBD2 (6 bases). CDR3 length: 13 residues. Germline V lookup: CDR1 GTSNPN, CDR2 SVGIG (reference sequence). V dropped 3 bases and J dropped 1 base, with 9 bases sitting between them. The DNA for the CDR3 is TGTGCCTGGAGCGGGGACTTCCAAGAGACCCAGTACTTC. It specifies CAWSGDFQETQYF.

This clonotype was picked up a small number of times. The chain carries TRBV7-9 and TRBJ2-1; tentative D call: TRBD2 (6 bases). Trimming took off 5 bases at V and 10 bases at J, with 12 bases between the two ends. CDR1 is SEHNR, CDR2 FQNEAQ, per germline (reference sequence). This CDR3 has 12 amino acids. CDR3 sequence (DNA): TGTGCCAGCAGCCTACCCGCGGGGGAGCAGTTCTTC. This sequence encodes CASSLPAGEQFF.

This chain connects TRBV29-1 to TRBJ2-1; 10 nucleotides match TRBD2. V dropped 4 bases and J dropped 5; count of bases not matched to a gene: 2. The CDR3 is 13 amino acids. Germline CDR1 is SQVTM and CDR2 is ANQGSEA. CDR3 DNA: TGCAGCGTTGCTCTAGCGGGGGACAATGAGCAGTTCTTC. This gives the protein CSVALAGDNEQFF.

This clonotype has more than one count but fewer than ten. The V call is TRBV12-3 or TRBV12-4, the J call TRBJ2-4; D might be TRBD2 (6 bases). The length of the CDR3 is 15 residues. V lost 3 bases to trimming and J lost 4 bases, with 13 bases between them. CDR3 amino acids: CASSFSAGGKNIQYF. The CDR3 bases are TGTGCCAGCAGTTTCTCAGCGGGCGGAAAAAACATTCAGTACTTC.

The genes are TRBV11-2 and TRBJ1-6; D call uncertain. Trimming shortened V by 1 base and J by 5 bases, and 6 bases separated the two germline ends. CDR1 SGHAT and CDR2 FQNNGV come from the germline V gene. This CDR3 is built from 14 residues. In DNA, the CDR3 is TGTGCCAGCAGCTTAGCCGCCAATAATTCACCCCTCCACTTT. Protein: CASSLAANNSPLHF. Complete variable domain (other parts from reference TRBV11-2 and TRBJ1-6): EAGVAQSPRYKIIEKRQSVAFWCNPISGHATLYWYQQILGQGPKLLIQFQNNGVVDDSQLPKDRFSAERLKGVDSTLKIQPAKLEDSAVYLCASSLAANNSPLHFGNGTRLTVT.

V is TRBV7-9 and J is TRBJ1-1, with TRBD1 matching over 9 bases. This CDR3 is 15 amino acids long. In germline, CDR1 is SEHNR, CDR2 FQNEAQ (reference sequence). The V gene end was trimmed by 5 bases and the J gene end by 4 bases; junction bases not matched to a gene: 8. Here the CDR3 reads CASSPGQGSATEAFF. The CDR3 nucleotides are TGTGCCAGCAGCCCGGGACAGGGATCGGCCACTGAAGCTTTCTTT.

This chain joins TRBV9 and TRBJ1-2; maybe TRBD1 (5 bases). The CDR3 runs 14 residues. The germline CDR1 and CDR2 sequences are SGDLS and YYNGEE. Deletions cut 0 bases from V and 4 bases from J, with 10 bases between. This CDR3 reads CASSVGTGFYGYTF. CDR3 sequence (DNA): TGTGCCAGCAGCGTAGGAACAGGCTTCTATGGCTACACCTTC.

The V call is TRBV3-1, the J call TRBJ2-2; no definite D call. Germline lookup yields CDR1 LGHDT and CDR2 YNNKEL (reference sequence). This CDR3 region has 14 residues. V lost 6 bases, J lost 3 bases, and 11 bases lay in between. CDR3: CASRTAWDTGELFF. CDR3 coding DNA: TGTGCCAGCAGGACGGCGTGGGACACCGGGGAGCTGTTTTTT.

The chain joins TRBV6-5 to TRBJ1-5; D may be TRBD1 (6 bases). The CDR3 spans 14 residues. The germline gives CDR1 MNHEY, CDR2 SVGAGI. The ends were cut back, 6 bases at V and 6 bases at J, with 15 bases in the middle. CDR3 loop: CASRPKTGIQPQHF. The CDR3 DNA reads as TGTGCCAGCAGACCTAAAACAGGGATTCAGCCCCAGCATTTT.

This clonotype has a handful of counts. This chain links TRBV30 with TRBJ2-5, with D perhaps TRBD1 (5 bases). V lost 2 bases and J 4 bases, leaving 8 bases between the germline ends. The CDR3 has 12 amino acids. CDR1 GTSNPN and CDR2 SVGIG come from the germline V gene (reference sequence). The CDR3 DNA follows: TGTGCCTGGAGTAAAGGGGCAGAGACCCAGTACTTC. It specifies CAWSKGAETQYF.

This clonotype has only a few counts. The chain combines TRBV6-6 with TRBJ2-1, with 7 nucleotides matching TRBD2. Trimming removed 4 bases from V and 3 bases from J; junction bases left unmatched: 12. CDR1 is MNHNY and CDR2 is SVGAGI in the germline V gene (reference sequence). This CDR3 region has 17 residues. The CDR3 DNA is TGTGCCAGCAGTTTGGGGGGGGAGTGGCGGGTCTACAATGAGCAGTTCTTC. The encoded protein is CASSLGGEWRVYNEQFF.

This clonotype was detected only a few times. The V gene is TRBV7-2, the J gene TRBJ2-2; the D gene is possibly TRBD2 (6 bases). Germline-derived CDR1 and CDR2 are SGHTA and FQGNSA. V lost 1 base and J lost 5, with 20 bases in between. The CDR3 has 18 residues. The chain's CDR3 is CASSLEAVVWGGTGELFF. In DNA, the CDR3 is TGTGCCAGCAGCTTAGAAGCGGTGGTGTGGGGAGGAACCGGGGAGCTGTTTTTT.

This clonotype was counted a few times. CDR3 sequence: CASSKDRGPPGQPQHF. In DNA form, the CDR3 reads TGTGCCAGCAGCAAGGACAGGGGCCCTCCCGGTCAGCCCCAGCATTTT. The chain couples TRBV9 to TRBJ1-5, with 9 bases fitting TRBD1. The V gene end was trimmed by 4 bases and the J gene end by 6 bases; junction bases not matched to a gene: 11. The germline CDR1 and CDR2 sequences are SGDLS and YYNGEE. CDR3 length: 16 amino acids. The full variable domain, with the rest looked up from reference TRBV9 and TRBJ1-5, is DSGVTQTPKHLITATGQRVTLRCSPRSGDLSVYWYQQSLDQGLQFLIQYYNGEERAKGNILERFSAQQFPDLHSELNLSSLELGDSALYFCASSKDRGPPGQPQHFGDGTRLSIL.